One and the same sample provided the 22 T cell receptor beta chains below, sequenced in a study of blood T cell repertoires in COVID-19 (dated by TCRdb to between 2020 and 2021). Library construction relied on the immunoSEQ multiplex PCR assay. TCRdb mirrors the immuneACCESS table, restricted to in-frame sequences. Some clones are absent from its copies; in checked studies, under half trace to an unresolved V gene, and the reason for the others is unknown. In this sample the table shows roughly 150,000 clones, around 84% of which occur a single time. The top ten hold under 8.5% of the sample. Sequencing input: peripheral blood. Every receptor here comes from a woman aged 60 to 75 with COVID-19, enrolled during active disease.

The chain combines TRBV2 with TRBJ2-5; a weak D match, TRBD2 (6 bases). This CDR3 contains 15 residues. Between the trimmed V and J ends, which lost 5 bases and 2 bases, there was a span of 15 bases. The germline CDR1 and CDR2 sequences are SNHLY and FYNNEI. The CDR3, as DNA: TGTGCCAGCAGTCGAAATATGGGGAGGCAAGAGACCCAGTACTTC. It specifies CASSRNMGRQETQYF.

V is TRBV7-2 and J is TRBJ1-2; TRBD1 agrees at 9 bases. Germline V lookup: CDR1 SGHTA, CDR2 FQGNSA. The V segment lost 5 bases and the J segment 0 bases; nucleotides outside the gene matches: 7. This CDR3 is 16 amino acids long. The CDR3: CASSLDRGVTNYGYTF. DNA of the CDR3: TGTGCCAGCAGCCTTGACAGGGGGGTTACTAACTATGGCTACACCTTC.

Only a few counts were recorded for this clone. The rearrangement links TRBV18 to TRBJ1-3; no reliable D call. Per the germline V gene, CDR1 is KGHSH and CDR2 is LQKENI. This CDR3 region has 15 residues. Trimming stripped 2 bases from V and 1 base from J, with 9 bases between. CDR3 amino acids: CASSPNSVSGNTIYF. The CDR3 DNA sequence: TGTGCCAGCTCACCAAACAGTGTTTCTGGAAACACCATATATTTT.

The CDR3 bases are TGCGCCAGCAGCCAGCCGGGACTAGCGGGATACTACAATGAGCAGTTCTTC. Protein sequence: CASSQPGLAGYYNEQFF. The V and J genes are TRBV4-1 and TRBJ2-1; 13 positions agree with TRBD2. This CDR3 spans 17 amino acids. The trim removed 3 bases at V and 3 bases at J, leaving 5 bases unmatched. From germline, CDR1 is MGHRA and CDR2 YSYEKL.

This rearrangement joins TRBV5-5 to TRBJ1-5; a possible D gene is TRBD1 (5 bases). V was cut by 1 base and J by 9 bases, with 14 bases left in between. The germline V gene has CDR1 SGHKS and CDR2 YYEKEE (reference sequence). The CDR3 contains 14 residues. The CDR3 DNA follows: TGTGCCAGCAGCTTGCCCGGGGCCGGGAGGCCCCAGCATTTT. Encoded protein: CASSLPGAGRPQHF.

The CDR3 bases are TGTGCCAGCAGTGTGGGAGGGTACTCTGGAAACACCATATATTTT. Translated: CASSVGGYSGNTIYF. The chain is built from TRBV2 and TRBJ1-3, with D hard to call. This CDR3 region has 15 residues. V gave up 4 bases and J gave up 0 bases, with 10 bases separating them. CDR1 and CDR2 (germline): SNHLY, FYNNEI.

The chain carries TRBV25-1 and TRBJ2-7, with a tentative D call TRBD2 (5 bases). V was clipped by 4 bases and J by 3 bases, with 13 bases between them. This CDR3 spans 14 amino acids. Germline V gene lookup returns CDR1 MGHDK and CDR2 SYGVNS. CDR3 nucleotide sequence: TGTGCCAGCAGTGGAGTCGGGAATCTCTACGAGCAGTACTTC. Translated, it gives CASSGVGNLYEQYF.

A few counts support this clone. This chain links TRBV6-5 with TRBJ1-4; 8 bases map to TRBD1. The J segment lost 12 bases and the V segment lost 4 bases, leaving 4 bases of the junction unmatched. Per the germline V gene, CDR1 is MNHEY and CDR2 is SVGAGI. The CDR3 has 12 amino acids. The CDR3 nucleotides read TGTGCCAGCAGTTGGGACAGGTTAGAACTGTTTTTT. This gives the protein CASSWDRLELFF.

The rearrangement joins TRBV30 to TRBJ1-2, with D unclear. Germline V gene data show CDR1 as GTSNPN and CDR2 as SVGIG (reference sequence). The CDR3 consists of 12 residues. V was shortened by 3 bases and J by 2 bases, with 7 bases between the two germline ends. The CDR3 spells CAWSPVNYGYTF. In DNA, the CDR3 is TGTGCCTGGAGCCCGGTGAACTATGGCTACACCTTC. Full variable domain (remainder filled in from reference TRBV30 and TRBJ1-2): SQTIHQWPATLVQPVGSPLSLECTVEGTSNPNLYWYRQAAGRGLQLLFYSVGIGQISSEVPQNLSASRPQDRQFILSSKKLLLSDSGFYLCAWSPVNYGYTFGSGTRLTVV.

The chain links TRBV19 to TRBJ1-3; D is unclear. The germline V and J ends were trimmed by 5 bases and 3 bases, with 8 bases remaining between them. Germline lookup yields CDR1 LNHDA and CDR2 SQIVND (reference sequence). The CDR3 has 13 amino acids. The DNA for the CDR3 is TGTGCCAGTAGTGACATAGGTGGAAACACCATATATTTT. It yields the protein CASSDIGGNTIYF.

This chain connects TRBV7-2 to TRBJ1-1; D gene uncertain. This CDR3 spans 14 amino acids. CDR1 and CDR2 from the germline V gene are SGHTA and FQGNSA. V was trimmed by 4 bases and J by 0 bases, leaving 9 bases between them. CDR3: CASSSQALNTEAFF. Written as DNA, the CDR3 is TGTGCCAGCAGCTCGCAGGCCCTGAACACTGAAGCTTTCTTT.

V usage is TRBV9 and J usage is TRBJ1-1, with TRBD1 matching 8 bases. Per germline, CDR1 SGDLS and CDR2 YYNGEE. The CDR3 consists of 14 residues. J gave up 4 bases and V 4 bases, and 6 bases lay outside the gene matches. CDR3 sequence: CASSSSTGGTEAFF. In DNA, the CDR3 is TGTGCCAGCAGCTCCTCCACAGGGGGCACTGAAGCTTTCTTT.

This chain uses TRBV3-1 (or the pseudogene TRBV3-2) with TRBJ2-1; D is possibly TRBD1 (6 bases). CDR1 is LGHDT and CDR2 is YNNKEL in the germline V gene (reference sequence). The CDR3 is made up of 15 amino acids. Trimming removed 1 base at V and 6 bases at J, with 13 bases between. The CDR3, as DNA: TGTGCCAGCAGCCAAGTCTGGGGGCTGGTCAATGAGCAGTTCTTC. It is translated as CASSQVWGLVNEQFF.

The J gene is TRBJ1-5, the V gene TRBV30, with TRBD1 matching 7 bases. Trimming cost V 2 bases and J 6 bases; bases outside gene matches: 10. Germline V gene sequence: CDR1 GTSNPN, CDR2 SVGIG (reference sequence). The CDR3 covers 15 residues. CDR3: CAWSLAGGNRQPQHF. The DNA of the CDR3 is TGTGCCTGGAGTCTGGCAGGGGGAAATCGTCAGCCCCAGCATTTT.

The CDR3 bases are TGTGCCAGCAGTCCCCGGACAGGCAGAAACACCATATATTTT. Residues: CASSPRTGRNTIYF. This sequence joins TRBV6-5 and TRBJ1-3; TRBD1 matches at 7 bases. V gave up 5 bases and J gave up 5 bases; unmatched junction bases: 6. Germline lookup yields CDR1 MNHEY and CDR2 SVGAGI. This CDR3 comprises 14 residues.

The V and J genes are TRBV5-1 and TRBJ2-7, with TRBD2 identical over 7 bases. This CDR3 comprises 14 residues. J lost 0 bases, V lost 5 bases, and 5 bases had no gene match. CDR1 is SGHRS, CDR2 YFSETQ, per germline. The CDR3 sequence is CASSLSGPSYEQYF. The CDR3 DNA reads TGCGCCAGCAGTCTTAGCGGGCCCTCCTACGAGCAGTACTTC.

This clone has a single count. The chain links TRBV14 to TRBJ2-2; D gene uncertain. V dropped 1 base and J dropped 8 bases, with 2 bases sitting between them. The CDR3 sequence is 11 residues long. Germline assignment: CDR1 SGHDN and CDR2 FVKESK. CDR3 sequence reads: CASSQAGELFF. In DNA, the CDR3 is TGTGCCAGCAGCCAAGCTGGGGAGCTGTTTTTT.

This sequence joins TRBV9 and TRBJ2-7, with 8 nucleotides matching TRBD1. The ends lost 5 bases at V and 0 bases at J; junction bases unmatched: 4. The CDR3 extends over 14 amino acids. CDR1 is SGDLS and CDR2 is YYNGEE in the germline V gene. CDR3 sequence (DNA): TGTGCCAGCAGTATGACAGGGGCCTCCTACGAGCAGTACTTC. Translation gives CASSMTGASYEQYF.

The chain has TRBV23-1 and TRBJ1-5; tentative D call: TRBD1 (5 bases). TRBV23-1 is recorded as an ORF, its role being uncertain. V lost 11 bases and J lost 6, with 20 bases in between. The CDR3 length is 14 residues. The CDR3 nucleotides read TGCGCCGGCCCCCGGGCAGGGTGGGCTCAGCCCCAGCATTTT. Residues: CAGPRAGWAQPQHF.

V usage is TRBV6-5 and J usage is TRBJ1-2, with unresolved D. Between the trimmed V and J ends, which lost 7 bases and 3 bases, there was a span of 18 bases. The CDR3 spans 15 residues. Germline-derived CDR1 and CDR2 are MNHEY and SVGAGI. The CDR3 is CASTRGRGFDYGYTF. The CDR3 DNA follows: TGTGCCAGCACTCGAGGGAGAGGCTTTGACTATGGCTACACCTTC.

This clone was seen a few times. The V gene is TRBV5-1, the J gene TRBJ2-3, with 11 bases fitting TRBD2. The length of the CDR3 is 14 residues. V was clipped by 4 bases and J by 5 bases; unmatched bases: 3. Germline CDR1 SGHRS, CDR2 YFSETQ. The CDR3 protein is CASSPGLAGDTQYF. CDR3 coding DNA: TGCGCCAGCAGCCCAGGACTAGCGGGAGATACGCAGTATTTT.

In its sample, this clone was seen a few times. The V gene is TRBV2, the J gene TRBJ1-6; D is undetermined. The CDR3 contains 17 residues. V lost 1 base, J lost 4 bases, and 14 bases lay in between. The germline gives CDR1 SNHLY, CDR2 FYNNEI. The CDR3 protein is CASSEVGQDGYNSPLHF. CDR3 sequence (DNA): TGTGCCAGCAGTGAAGTTGGTCAGGATGGATATAATTCACCCCTCCACTTT.